This is a list of T cell receptor beta chains from one sample in a study of sequential checkpoint blockade in melanoma. TCRdb's table, derived via immunoSEQ multiplex PCR, lists solely in-frame clones and lacks some. There are more than 25,000 clones in the sample; approximately 80% occur only once, and about an eighth lies in the top ten. The sample was CD8+ T cells sorted from blood (inferred from file names), taken from a patient given nivolumab and ipilimumab in sequence. All receptors come from a human donor with melanoma. Each CDR3 is given with its conserved first and last residue. The order of the fields is V gene, D gene, clone size, J gene, CDR3 protein, CDR3 DNA. A D gene is named only where the DNA matches it firmly. Expanded clones are given a class, and other clones once, few, many or no size at all.

TRBV14	TRBD1	.	TRBJ2-7	CASSPLLGTGYREQYF	TGTGCCAGCAGCCCATTACTCGGGACAGGGTATCGCGAGCAGTACTTC
TRBV28	.	.	TRBJ2-7	CASNLSGPYEQYF	TGTGCCAGCAATTTAAGCGGCCCCTACGAGCAGTACTTC
TRBV19	.	few	TRBJ1-5	CASTPQGSNQPQHF	TGTGCCAGTACCCCCCAGGGGAGCAATCAGCCCCAGCATTTT
TRBV5-1	.	.	TRBJ2-2	CASSLGQGSTGELFF	TGCGCCAGCAGCTTGGGCCAGGGAAGCACCGGGGAGCTGTTTTTT
TRBV27	.	.	TRBJ2-2	CASSRRGGELFF	TGTGCCAGCAGTCGTCGGGGCGGGGAGCTGTTTTTT
TRBV27	TRBD2	medium-sized	TRBJ2-7	CASSSGEYYEQYF	TGTGCCAGTTCTAGCGGGGAGTACTACGAGCAGTACTTC
TRBV25-1	.	few	TRBJ2-7	CASGRRSYEQYF	TGTGCCAGCGGTAGGAGGTCCTACGAGCAGTACTTC
TRBV4-2	TRBD1	.	TRBJ2-7	CASSQSDRGRVSEQYF	TGTGCCAGCAGCCAGTCCGACAGGGGGCGCGTAAGTGAGCAGTACTTC
TRBV28	TRBD2	.	TRBJ2-3	CASSLRTRLAGDTQYF	TGTGCCAGCAGTTTGCGGACTCGACTAGCAGGCGATACGCAGTATTTT
TRBV14	TRBD1	once	TRBJ1-6	CASSQETAGGLYNSPLHF	TGTGCCAGCAGCCAAGAAACTGCAGGGGGCCTCTATAATTCACCCCTCCACTTT
TRBV19	.	.	TRBJ1-2	CATKAPIYGYTF	TGTGCCACCAAAGCCCCTATCTATGGCTACACCTTC
TRBV9	.	few	TRBJ2-3	CASSEGLPKDTQYF	TGTGCCAGCAGCGAGGGACTTCCTAAGGATACGCAGTATTTT
TRBV6-1	.	.	TRBJ1-5	CATDQPQHF	TGTGCCACCGATCAGCCCCAGCATTTT
TRBV6-1	.	.	TRBJ1-4	CASSGSAENFEKLFF	TGTGCCAGCTCCGGGTCGGCAGAGAATTTTGAAAAACTGTTTTTT
TRBV9	.	.	TRBJ2-4	CASSGGDLGNIQYF	TGTGCCAGCAGCGGGGGGGACCTGGGAAACATTCAGTACTTC
TRBV6-4	TRBD2	.	TRBJ2-5	CASSETSGGQQETQYF	TGTGCCAGCAGTGAGACTAGCGGGGGGCAGCAGGAGACCCAGTACTTC
TRBV7-9	.	.	TRBJ1-5	CASSLQEPNQPQHF	TGTGCCAGCAGCTTACAGGAACCGAATCAGCCCCAGCATTTT
TRBV5-1	TRBD1	once	TRBJ2-3	CASSLIDSQGADTQYF	TGCGCCAGCAGCCTCATCGACAGCCAGGGGGCAGATACGCAGTATTTT
TRBV6-1	.	.	TRBJ2-1	CASSGLGLTVDEQFF	TGTGCCAGCAGTGGACTGGGACTGACGGTGGATGAGCAGTTCTTC
TRBV29-1	.	few	TRBJ2-1	CSVEWELKGNEQFF	TGCAGCGTTGAATGGGAGCTTAAAGGCAATGAGCAGTTCTTC
TRBV5-4	.	few	TRBJ2-7	CASSQGRDTYEQYF	TGTGCCAGCAGCCAGGGCAGGGACACCTACGAGCAGTACTTC
TRBV25-1	.	.	TRBJ1-2	CASSDSGRGVNYGYTF	TGTGCCAGCAGTGACTCGGGGAGGGGGGTCAACTATGGCTACACCTTC
TRBV5-1	.	.	TRBJ1-5	CASKAGINQPQHF	TGCGCCAGCAAAGCGGGCATCAATCAGCCCCAGCATTTT
TRBV5-1	TRBD2	.	TRBJ2-3	CASSLQLAGGSSTDTQYF	TGCGCCAGCAGCTTGCAGCTAGCGGGGGGCTCGAGCACAGATACGCAGTATTTT
TRBV7-3	.	.	TRBJ1-1	CASSFIGGDTEAFF	TGTGCCAGCAGCTTTATTGGCGGGGACACTGAAGCTTTCTTT
TRBV28	TRBD2	.	TRBJ2-1	CASSPRLAGGTYNEQFF	TGTGCCAGCAGTCCACGACTAGCGGGGGGTACCTACAATGAGCAGTTCTTC
TRBV13	.	.	TRBJ2-4	CASSPPEGINIQYF	TGTGCCAGCAGCCCGCCGGAGGGGATAAACATTCAGTACTTC
TRBV4-3	.	.	TRBJ2-7	CASSQVGSSYEQYF	TGCGCCAGCAGCCAAGTGGGGAGCTCCTACGAGCAGTACTTC
TRBV7-9	TRBD2	few	TRBJ2-7	CASSPAGGAYEQYF	TGTGCCAGCAGTCCGGCGGGGGGAGCCTACGAGCAGTACTTC
TRBV19	TRBD1	.	TRBJ2-7	CASSPWQGASGEQYF	TGTGCCAGTAGTCCGTGGCAGGGGGCATCGGGGGAGCAGTACTTC
TRBV9	TRBD2	.	TRBJ2-1	CASSVSYGGEGSYNEQFF	TGTGCCAGCAGCGTCTCTTACGGGGGGGAAGGATCCTACAATGAGCAGTTCTTC
TRBV19	TRBD1	.	TRBJ1-1	CASSAGQGTEAFF	TGTGCCAGTAGTGCGGGACAGGGCACTGAAGCTTTCTTT
TRBV19	TRBD2	.	TRBJ2-7	CASSWGLPNEQYF	TGTGCCAGTAGTTGGGGACTACCCAACGAGCAGTACTTC
TRBV9	TRBD2	few	TRBJ2-3	CASGMTSGGADTQYF	TGTGCCAGCGGCATGACTAGCGGGGGCGCAGATACGCAGTATTTT
TRBV6-5	.	few	TRBJ2-7	CASSPNPYEQYF	TGTGCCAGCAGTCCCAATCCCTACGAGCAGTACTTC
TRBV6-1	.	many	TRBJ2-2	CASSELNTGELFF	TGTGCCAGCAGTGAGCTAAACACCGGGGAGCTGTTTTTT
TRBV5-1	.	.	TRBJ2-3	CASSLLAGRSGDTQYF	TGCGCCAGCAGCTTGCTTGCAGGGCGATCGGGAGATACGCAGTATTTT
TRBV19	.	.	TRBJ2-1	CASKVGGFVEQFF	TGTGCCAGTAAGGTCGGCGGGTTTGTTGAGCAGTTCTTC
TRBV7-6	.	.	TRBJ1-5	CASSDQGSGRQPQHF	TGTGCCAGCAGCGACCAGGGTAGTGGACGTCAGCCCCAGCATTTT
TRBV4-1	.	.	TRBJ2-3	CASSQDEEFYTDTQYF	TGCGCCAGCAGCCAAGATGAGGAATTCTACACAGATACGCAGTATTTT
TRBV5-4	.	.	TRBJ1-6	CASSLGQKNSPLHF	TGTGCCAGCAGCTTGGGACAGAAAAATTCACCCCTCCACTTT
TRBV4-1	TRBD1	few	TRBJ2-5	CASSAPGTGETQYF	TGCGCCAGCAGCGCCCCCGGGACAGGAGAGACCCAGTACTTC